This T cell receptor (beta chain) is from a study of cytomegalovirus exposure and HLA in healthy donors. Overall study findings and caveats: Reports showed the classifier diagnosing cytomegalovirus status with high specificity and sensitivity. Other equally common chains were less clonally expanded than HLA-associated TCR beta chains, a later analysis showed.

About this clone: Its antigen is as yet unknown.

The PCR contained 60 Vbeta and 13 Jbeta primers. TCRdb's copy holds only in-frame clones and misses some; the assay was immunoSEQ multiplex PCR. Of about 150,000 clones listed, nearly 80% are singletons. CDR3 length: 16 amino acids. Looked up from germline, CDR1 is MDHEN and CDR2 is SYDVKM. The V end lost 3 bases, the J end lost 0 bases, and 15 bases lay between the germline ends. V gene TRBV28 combines with J gene TRBJ2-7; D might be TRBD1 (6 bases). Sequences were obtained from PBMCs. The TCR originated in a woman between 40 and 50 years old in good health and CMV-seronegative. As DNA, the CDR3 is TGTGCCAGCAGTTTGGCCGGGACAAGCCTCTCCTACGAGCAGTACTTC. Translation gives CASSLAGTSLSYEQYF.